This TCR beta chain derives from a study of T cell responses to AZD1222 COVID-19 vaccine. Study-wide results and limits: Spike-wide vaccine-associated CD4 TCRs dominated at 160-218 and 743-854. Baseline seropositivity occurred in only a handful of AZD1222 recipients.

Comments on this clone: The antigen remains undetermined.

The CDR3 length is 16 residues. Germline loops: CDR1 SGHRS, CDR2 YFSETQ. V was clipped by 0 bases and J by 2 bases, with 14 bases between them. Sequenced by immunoSEQ multiplex PCR; TCRdb stores in-frame clones only, minus some. This sample carries approximately 120,000 clones, 87% of them seen once, and the ten largest clones take 8.5% to 12%. The source material was peripheral blood, sampled on day 0 of AZD1222 vaccination. This clonotype originated in an adult in good health. The V call is TRBV5-1, the J call TRBJ1-2, with D unclear. The CDR3 coding sequence is TGCGCCAGCAGCTTGGGAAGGCTTAGTGGGAACTATGGCTACACCTTC. Protein product: CASSLGRLSGNYGYTF.